These T cell receptor beta chains were read from a single sample in a study of human T cells and chemical hapten exposure. MiXCR was run by TCRdb on the RACE reads, yielding one entry per CDR3 protein. The sample includes some 400,000 distinct CDR3 sequences, 5.1% of them seen just once. The material was whole blood, obtained in connection with sensitization to the hapten diphenylcyclopropenone (DPC). The receptors derive from a woman between 50 and 59 years old with alopecia areata. Some clones in this sample may be carry-over from other donors' samples. CDR3s include the opening cysteine and the closing phenylalanine or tryptophan. A D gene is named only where the DNA matches it firmly. Expanded clones get a size class; other rows say once, few or many, or leave the size out.

d_call,v_call,j_call,clone_size,cdr3_aa,cdr3_nt
TRBD2,TRBV6-5,TRBJ2-1,once,CASSYTSGPDEQFF,TGTGCCAGCAGTTACACTAGCGGGCCCGATGAGCAGTTCTTC
TRBD2,TRBV13,TRBJ2-1,many,CASSSGLADNEQFF,TGTGCCAGCAGCTCGGGACTAGCGGACAATGAGCAGTTCTTC
TRBD1,TRBV3-1,TRBJ2-3,many,CASSTGTGTDTQYF,TGTGCCAGCAGCACCGGGACAGGGACAGATACGCAGTATTTT
TRBD2,TRBV5-1,TRBJ2-1,few,CASSSRTSGTVEQFF,TGCGCCAGCAGCTCAAGGACTAGCGGGACGGTTGAGCAGTTCTTC
-,TRBV5-6,TRBJ2-1,many,CASSLTSPNNEQFF,TGTGCCAGCAGCTTGACCTCTCCTAACAATGAGCAGTTCTTC
-,TRBV11-1,TRBJ1-6,-,CASSDRTNSPLHF,TGTGCCAGCAGCGACCGGACTAATTCACCCCTCCACTTT
-,TRBV20-1,TRBJ1-6,few,CSAVDGGSYNSPLHF,TGCAGTGCCGTAGACGGAGGCTCCTATAATTCACCCCTCCACTTT
TRBD1,TRBV29-1,TRBJ2-5,many,CSVVTGEETQYF,TGCAGCGTTGTGACAGGGGAAGAGACCCAGTACTTC
-,TRBV6-2/TRBV6-3,TRBJ2-3,-,CASGPPNTDTQYF,TGTGCCAGCGGCCCACCCAACACAGATACGCAGTATTTT
TRBD1,TRBV4-1,TRBJ1-2,-,CASSQAPGGLYGYTF,TGCGCCAGCAGCCAAGCCCCAGGGGGCCTCTATGGCTACACCTTC
-,TRBV7-9,TRBJ2-3,few,CASNPLAPLQYF,TGTGCCAGCAACCCGCTAGCGCCGCTGCAGTATTTT
TRBD2,TRBV7-2,TRBJ2-2,-,CASSLGRESGELFF,TGTGCCAGCAGCCTAGGGAGGGAATCCGGGGAGCTGTTTTTT
TRBD2,TRBV4-1,TRBJ2-3,many,CASSQDLAGVDTQYF,TGCGCCAGCAGCCAAGATCTGGCGGGGGTGGATACGCAGTATTTT
-,TRBV14,TRBJ2-7,many,CASSQEVPSSGQYF,TGTGCCAGCAGCCAAGAAGTACCCTCCAGTGGGCAGTACTTC
-,TRBV4-3,TRBJ2-3,many,CASSQDTPTGTQYF,TGCGCCAGCAGCCAAGACACACCCACAGGCACGCAGTATTTT